The entry that follows covers one T cell receptor (beta chain) sequence. Profiling relied on immunoSEQ multiplex PCR, and the TCRdb table lists in-frame clones only, not all of them. The repertoire has tens of thousands of clones, around 90% of them found once; the top ten carry about 14%. This record comes from a study of blood T cell repertoires in COVID-19. Study context: In each case, the material was cDNA or gDNA derived from T cells, B-cell-depleted T cells, or PBMCs.

The V end lost 0 bases, the J end lost 5 bases, and 14 bases lay between the germline ends. The CDR3 is made up of 15 amino acids. Germline CDR1 is LGHNA and CDR2 is YSLEER. This TCR came from a human donor in a cohort sampled during active COVID-19. The donor label of this sample is uncertain. Sequencing was carried out using peripheral blood. This chain connects TRBV4-3 to TRBJ2-7, with D possibly matching TRBD2 (6 bases). Written as DNA, the CDR3 is TGCGCCAGCAGCCAAGATCGGACCCCGGGGGACGAGCAGTACTTC. It is translated as CASSQDRTPGDEQYF.